The rows below give T cell receptor beta chains drawn from one sample of a study of blood T cell repertoires in COVID-19. Method: immunoSEQ multiplex PCR; TCRdb's copy keeps in-frame clones and lacks some. The table shows 360,000 or so clones, with roughly 91% occurring only once. Sequencing was done on a sample of PBMCs or T cells enriched from blood (not recorded which). Receptors originate from a woman in her thirties who had recovered from COVID-19. Both conserved end residues are part of each CDR3. A D gene is named only where the DNA matches it firmly. Size is stated for part of the rows, as once, few or many counts, or as a class when the clone is expanded.

D gene | J gene | clone size | V gene | CDR3 DNA | CDR3 protein
- | TRBJ1-5 | - | TRBV6-1 | TGTGCCAGCAGTGAAGAAGCCCATCAGCCCCAGCATTTT | CASSEEAHQPQHF
TRBD1 | TRBJ1-4 | - | TRBV5-6 | TGTGCCAGCAGCGAGAGGACAGGGCTCGCTGAAAAACTGTTTTTT | CASSERTGLAEKLFF
- | TRBJ2-7 | once | TRBV6-5 | TGTGCCAGCCAAAGGGGAACGCAATCCTACGAGCAGTACTTC | CASQRGTQSYEQYF
- | TRBJ1-5 | few | TRBV19 | TGTGCCAGTAGTATAGCTCTCGGGGGGCCCCAGCATTTT | CASSIALGGPQHF
TRBD1 | TRBJ1-4 | - | TRBV4-1 | TGCGCCAGCAGCCAAGATTCCACAGGGGTTGGCTTAGCTAATGAAAAACTGTTTTTT | CASSQDSTGVGLANEKLFF
TRBD2 | TRBJ2-3 | - | TRBV28 | TGTGCCAGCAGTGGTAGTAGCGGGAGTCCCACAGATACGCAGTATTTT | CASSGSSGSPTDTQYF
- | TRBJ1-2 | few | TRBV5-1 | TGCGCCAGCAGCTTGGGGACGGGAACGGGTCTCTACAACGGCTACACCTTC | CASSLGTGTGLYNGYTF
- | TRBJ1-1 | - | TRBV30 | TGTGCCTGGAGCATCGGTCAGAACACTGAAGCTTTCTTT | CAWSIGQNTEAFF
- | TRBJ1-2 | few | TRBV4-1 | TGCGCCAGCAGCCAAGATGGATGGAGGGGATGGTATGGCTACACCTTC | CASSQDGWRGWYGYTF
- | TRBJ2-7 | - | TRBV19 | TGTGCCAGTAGCCCGGGAACCCTCGAGCAGTACTTC | CASSPGTLEQYF
- | TRBJ1-1 | - | TRBV9 | TGTGCCAGCAGCGTAAATTATGGAGTTGAAGCTTTCTTT | CASSVNYGVEAFF
- | TRBJ2-1 | - | TRBV14 | TGTGCCAGCAGCCCCCCGGGACACCCCTACAATGAGCAGTTCTTC | CASSPPGHPYNEQFF
TRBD1 | TRBJ2-3 | - | TRBV15 | TGTGCCACCAGCAGAGACAGGGGGCGAGATACGCAGTATTTT | CATSRDRGRDTQYF
- | TRBJ1-2 | - | TRBV27 | TGTTCGCTAGCCTTCCCTAACTATGGCTACACCTTC | CSLAFPNYGYTF
- | TRBJ1-5 | - | TRBV27 | TGTGCCAGCAGTCTTACAATTACAGGGATGTATAGCAATCAGCCCCAGCATTTT | CASSLTITGMYSNQPQHF
TRBD2 | TRBJ2-1 | - | TRBV27 | TGTGCCAGCACACGAGCGGCGGGGGGCTCCTACAATGAGCAGTTCTTC | CASTRAAGGSYNEQFF